The sequence of this T cell receptor beta chain was determined in a study of CD8+CD57+ T cells in acquired aplastic anemia. Overall study findings and caveats: The same twenty-nine CD8+ CDR3 sequences occurred in patients and in controls.

Genomic DNA provided the template from which TCR beta VDJ and CDR3 profiles were obtained. TCRdb passed the reads through MiXCR, listing each CDR3 protein once. The data contain 150,000 to 200,000 distinct CDR3 sequences, 65% to 75% of them seen just once; the ten biggest clones take up 45% to 60%. Patients sequenced had flow cytometry evidence of CD8+CD57+ cell expansion. Concerning this clonotype: The target antigen is unknown.

The clonotype originates from a human donor with aplastic anemia. Sequenced sample: sorted CD4+, CD8+, or CD8+CD57+ T cells (not recorded which) from PBMCs.

In nucleotides, the CDR3 is TGTGCCAGCAGCGAGAGGGGGGAGGCCTACAATGAGCAGTTCTTC. Its translation is CASSERGEAYNEQFF. The rearrangement joins TRBV6-1 to TRBJ2-1; possibly TRBD1 or TRBD2 for D (6 bases each). The germline CDR1 and CDR2 sequences are MNHNS and SASEGT. This CDR3 region has 15 residues. With 6 bases removed from V and 2 bases from J, the gap between germline ends came to 14 bases.